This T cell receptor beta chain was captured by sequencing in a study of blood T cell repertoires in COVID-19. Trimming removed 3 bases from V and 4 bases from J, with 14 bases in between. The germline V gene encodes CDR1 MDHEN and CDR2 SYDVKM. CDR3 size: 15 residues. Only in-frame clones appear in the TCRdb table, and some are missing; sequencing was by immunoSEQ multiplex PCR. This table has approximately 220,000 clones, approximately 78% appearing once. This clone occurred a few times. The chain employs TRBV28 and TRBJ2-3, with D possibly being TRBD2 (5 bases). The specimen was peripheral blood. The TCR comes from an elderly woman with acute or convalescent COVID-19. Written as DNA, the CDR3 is TGTGCCAGCAGTTTTTCTGTCGTGGGAGCAGATACGCAGTATTTT. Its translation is CASSFSVVGADTQYF.